This T cell receptor beta chain was identified in a study of technical replicates of blood from a few donors. This CDR3 has 14 residues. Trimming left V 4 bases short and J 1 base short, with 11 bases between. Germline V gene sequence: CDR1 SGHRS, CDR2 YFSETQ. Method: immunoSEQ multiplex PCR; TCRdb's copy keeps in-frame clones and lacks some. The repertoire has tens of thousands of clones, 85% to 95% of them found once; the top ten carry 0.25% to 0.3%. Sequences were obtained from T cells isolated from PBMCs. The rearrangement joins TRBV5-1 to TRBJ1-1; D not certain. The source is a human donor in good health. The CDR3 sequence: CASSPHFGNTEAFF. CDR3 nucleotide sequence: TGCGCCAGCAGCCCCCATTTCGGGAACACTGAAGCTTTCTTT.